A selection of T cell receptor beta chains follows, all from one sample in a study of cytomegalovirus exposure and HLA in healthy donors. The assay was immunoSEQ multiplex PCR, and TCRdb's table has in-frame clones only and misses some. The sample consists of over 100,000 clones, 65% to 80% of them appearing once. Material for sequencing was PBMCs. The source is a female donor in good health and CMV-seronegative. The CDR3 runs from the conserved cysteine through the conserved F or W. A D gene is named only where the DNA matches it firmly. The size entry is marked missing in some rows and otherwise reads once, few, many or a size class.

TRBJ1-4	.	14	TRBV27	.	TGTGCCAGCAGTTTATTAGGAGCTAATGAAAAACTGTTTTTT	CASSLLGANEKLFF
TRBJ1-2	.	16	TRBV27	TRBD1	TGTGCCAGCAGTTTAACGGGGGGACAGGGCGACTATGGCTACACCTTC	CASSLTGGQGDYGYTF
TRBJ2-3	once	15	TRBV30	TRBD2	TGTGCCTGGGGAAGCGGGGGTAGTGGAGGAGATACGCAGTATTTT	CAWGSGGSGGDTQYF
TRBJ1-2	.	15	TRBV2	.	TGTGCCAGCAGTTATAGACCGGGATCCCGAACTCACTACACCTTC	CASSYRPGSRTHYTF
TRBJ1-5	few	15	TRBV2	.	TGTGCCAGTTCCTTCGAGGGGGTTAGGAATCAGCCCCAGCATTTT	CASSFEGVRNQPQHF
TRBJ1-1	once	13	TRBV9	TRBD1	TGTGCCAGCAGCCTTACAGGGGTGGCTGAAGCTTTCTTT	CASSLTGVAEAFF
TRBJ2-2	.	15	TRBV25-1	.	TGTGCCAGCTTGGGTCGGGGAAGGAACACCGGGGAGCTGTTTTTT	CASLGRGRNTGELFF
TRBJ2-3	.	13	TRBV5-1	.	TGCGCCAGCAGCTTGGCCTCTAAAGAAACGCAGTATTTT	CASSLASKETQYF
TRBJ1-2	once	14	TRBV19	TRBD1	TGTGCCAGTAGTCCTAGACAGGGGATATATGGCTACACCTTC	CASSPRQGIYGYTF
TRBJ1-5	.	16	TRBV30	.	TGTGCCTGGAGCCTGGCGGGGCTGGGTAGCAATCAGCCCCAGCATTTT	CAWSLAGLGSNQPQHF
TRBJ2-7	.	12	TRBV7-9	.	TGTGCCAGCAGCTTAGAGAGGGACGAGCAGTACTTC	CASSLERDEQYF
TRBJ1-3	.	17	TRBV19	.	TGTGCCAGTAGTACCATCGGGACTCTTGTATCTGGAAACACCATATATTTT	CASSTIGTLVSGNTIYF
TRBJ2-2	.	14	TRBV7-3	TRBD1	TGTGCCAGCAGCTCGGGACAGGTCACCGGGGAGCTGTTTTTT	CASSSGQVTGELFF
TRBJ1-6	.	17	TRBV7-8	TRBD1	TGTGCCAGCAGCTCGCCGGGACAGATATCCTATAATTCACCCCTCCACTTT	CASSSPGQISYNSPLHF
TRBJ2-3	.	13	TRBV5-1	.	TGCGCCAGCAGCTTGGCGGGGGCAGATACGCAGTATTTT	CASSLAGADTQYF
TRBJ2-3	.	16	TRBV27	.	TGTGCCAGCAGTCGTCCGCTCCCGAGCGGTACAGATACGCAGTATTTT	CASSRPLPSGTDTQYF
TRBJ1-4	.	14	TRBV2	.	TGTGCCAGCAATCAGGACAGATATAATGAAAAACTGTTTTTT	CASNQDRYNEKLFF
TRBJ1-5	few	15	TRBV7-9	.	TGTGCCAGCAGCCCCGGGGGTAATAGCAATCAGCCCCAGCATTTT	CASSPGGNSNQPQHF
TRBJ1-5	once	16	TRBV4-2	.	TGTGCCAGCAGCCAAGAAGCAGGGATCAGCAATCAGCCCCAGCATTTT	CASSQEAGISNQPQHF
TRBJ2-7	few	19	TRBV19	.	TGTGCCAGTAGTATACGCTCGAGGGGACAACTCGGAATCGGCCACGAGCAGTACTTC	CASSIRSRGQLGIGHEQYF
TRBJ1-2	.	14	TRBV5-1	.	TGCGCCAGCAGCCCGAGCCGGCGGAGAGATGGCTACACCTTC	CASSPSRRRDGYTF
TRBJ1-5	once	15	TRBV6-1	TRBD1	TGTGCCAGCAGTAGACCGGGACAGAAAAATCAGCCCCAGCATTTT	CASSRPGQKNQPQHF
TRBJ1-3	.	18	TRBV5-8	TRBD1	TGTGCCAGCACCCCTATGTCCGACGTACAGGGGGCATTGGACACCATATATTTT	CASTPMSDVQGALDTIYF
TRBJ2-7	.	16	TRBV29-1	TRBD2	TGCAGCGTTGTGATCCGGGTAGCGGGGGGGCGGTACGAGCAGTACTTC	CSVVIRVAGGRYEQYF
TRBJ2-7	.	13	TRBV12-5	.	TGTGCTAGTGGTAATCGACAGCTTTACGAGCAGTACTTC	CASGNRQLYEQYF
TRBJ2-3	.	15	TRBV7-9	.	TGTGCCAGCAGCCGTCGAGGGTCACCTACAGATACGCAGTATTTT	CASSRRGSPTDTQYF
TRBJ1-3	.	20	TRBV2	TRBD1	TGTGCCAGCAGTAAACCGGGACAGGGAGCCACGGGGCCTCCTGGAAACACCATATATTTT	CASSKPGQGATGPPGNTIYF
TRBJ1-6	.	12	TRBV6-6	.	TGTGCCAGTTCAGGGAATAATTCACCCCTCCACTTT	CASSGNNSPLHF
TRBJ2-3	.	15	TRBV2	.	TGTGCCAGCAGTGGGTCGCGGGGAGTCACAGATACGCAGTATTTT	CASSGSRGVTDTQYF
TRBJ2-7	.	15	TRBV5-1	.	TGCGCCAGCAGCTTGGGAGGCGACGGAACCTACGAGCAGTACTTC	CASSLGGDGTYEQYF
TRBJ2-1	.	16	TRBV7-8	TRBD2	TGTGCCAGCAGCGTCCCTAGCGGGGGGGCCCACAATGAGCAGTTCTTC	CASSVPSGGAHNEQFF
TRBJ2-7	few	13	TRBV14	.	TGTGCCAGCAGCCAAGTTCGCTCCTACGAGCAGTACTTC	CASSQVRSYEQYF
TRBJ2-7	few	14	TRBV2	.	TGTGCCAGCAGTGACATGGGACATATATACGAGCAGTACTTC	CASSDMGHIYEQYF
TRBJ2-3	.	12	TRBV7-9	TRBD2	TGTGCCCCAGCGGGGGTCACAGATACGCAGTATTTT	CAPAGVTDTQYF
TRBJ1-5	.	15	TRBV6-1	.	TGTGCCAGCAGCAGGGTCCTCGGCCCCGATCAGCCCCAGCATTTT	CASSRVLGPDQPQHF
TRBJ1-6	.	16	TRBV11-2	.	TGTGCCAGCAGCACCTCTGGGAGCTCCTATAATTCACCCCTCCACTTT	CASSTSGSSYNSPLHF
TRBJ2-7	few	15	TRBV19	.	TGTGCCAGTAGTATATCCGGGACGGGACTCTACGAGCAGTACTTC	CASSISGTGLYEQYF
TRBJ2-7	.	15	TRBV9	TRBD1	TGTGCCAGCAGCGTGGGACAGGGAACCTCCTACGAGCAGTACTTC	CASSVGQGTSYEQYF
TRBJ2-1	once	16	TRBV5-1	TRBD2	TGCGCCAGCAGCTTGGCGGGACTAGGTTTATACAATGAGCAGTTCTTC	CASSLAGLGLYNEQFF
TRBJ1-4	.	15	TRBV4-2	TRBD1	TGTGCCAGCAGCCGAGGGGACAGGACCCTCGAAAAACTGTTTTTT	CASSRGDRTLEKLFF
TRBJ1-2	.	14	TRBV7-8	TRBD1	TGTGCCAGCAGCGGGTCAGGGGGGACCTATGGCTACACCTTC	CASSGSGGTYGYTF
TRBJ2-1	.	11	TRBV5-6	.	TGTGCCAGCATAGTCGGGGGAGAGCAGTTCTTC	CASIVGGEQFF
TRBJ2-7	.	15	TRBV7-9	TRBD2	TGTGCCAGCAGCAATAGCGGGGGGGCGTTCTACGAGCAGTACTTC	CASSNSGGAFYEQYF
TRBJ2-7	.	10	TRBV6-1	.	TGTGCCACCAACTCCTACGAGCAGTACTTC	CATNSYEQYF
TRBJ2-7	.	13	TRBV7-9	.	TGTGCCAGCAGCGCCACAGGGATGTGGGAGCAGTACTTC	CASSATGMWEQYF
TRBJ2-3	once	17	TRBV18	TRBD2	TGTGCCAGCTCACCATTGGGCGGGGGGGCCGGCACAGATACGCAGTATTTT	CASSPLGGGAGTDTQYF
TRBJ2-7	.	10	TRBV30	.	TGTGCCGGAGGGTCGGGGGAGCAGTACTTC	CAGGSGEQYF
TRBJ2-7	.	15	TRBV29-1	TRBD2	TGCAGCGCGCGGGGGGGGCAGGGAGGGTCCTACGAGCAGTACTTC	CSARGGQGGSYEQYF
TRBJ2-3	.	17	TRBV4-2	.	TGTGCCAGCAGCCGGGAGGCCCGGGTCCGGAGCACAGATACGCAGTATTTT	CASSREARVRSTDTQYF
TRBJ2-5	few	14	TRBV2	TRBD2	TGTGCCAGCAAGGACGGCGGGGGGCATGGGACCCAGTACTTC	CASKDGGGHGTQYF
TRBJ1-2	.	13	TRBV6-6	.	TGTGCCAGCAGTTACTCTACAGGGTTTGGCTACACCTTC	CASSYSTGFGYTF
TRBJ1-1	.	17	TRBV19	TRBD1	TGTGCCAGTAGTATTGTTATAAGGACAGGGAAGAACACTGAAGCTTTCTTT	CASSIVIRTGKNTEAFF
TRBJ2-7	.	15	TRBV7-9	TRBD1	TGTGCCAGCAGCTCGCCGGGACAGGGGGATCACGAGCAGTACTTC	CASSSPGQGDHEQYF
TRBJ1-4	few	15	TRBV21-1	.	TGTGCCAGCAGCAAATATAAAGCCTCGTGGGAAAAACTGTTTTTT	CASSKYKASWEKLFF
TRBJ2-5	.	14	TRBV30	.	TGTGCCTGGAATTTGGAGGGGGCAGGGGAGACCCAGTACTTC	CAWNLEGAGETQYF